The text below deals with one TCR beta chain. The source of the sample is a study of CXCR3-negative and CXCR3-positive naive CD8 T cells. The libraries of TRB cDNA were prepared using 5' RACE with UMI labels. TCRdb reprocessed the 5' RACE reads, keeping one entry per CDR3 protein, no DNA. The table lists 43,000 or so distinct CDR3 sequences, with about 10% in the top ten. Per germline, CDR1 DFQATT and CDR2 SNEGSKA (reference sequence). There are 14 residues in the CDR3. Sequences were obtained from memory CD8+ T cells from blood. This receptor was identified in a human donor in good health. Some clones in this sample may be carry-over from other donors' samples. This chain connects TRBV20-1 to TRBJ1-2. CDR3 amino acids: CSAVGEDGNYGYTF.